This T cell receptor beta chain is drawn from a study of early T cells in non-severe SARS-CoV-2 infection. Overall study: Chains stayed unpaired after sequencing of bulk RNA from unsorted whole blood.

This CDR3 has 14 amino acids. The germline CDR1 and CDR2 sequences are DFQATT and SNEGSKA (reference sequence). The V gene lost 3 bases and the J gene lost 2 bases, with 14 bases spanning the gap. Individual cDNA molecules carried attached unique molecular identifiers. From the 5' RACE reads, TCRdb called clonotypes with MiXCR, one entry per CDR3 protein. The sample lists 45,000 to 55,000 distinct CDR3 sequences; 6% to 7% were seen once. General observations from the study: VDJdb-based annotation leaned toward anti-spike CD8 responses and missed private and CD4 specificities.

This clonotype was counted between two and nine times. Its antigen is as yet unknown. The clonotype comes from an adult who was a healthcare worker with PCR-confirmed SARS-CoV-2 infection or an uninfected control (not recorded which). V gene TRBV20-1 combines with J gene TRBJ2-7, with D perhaps assigned TRBD1 or TRBD2 (5 bases each). Sequenced input: whole blood. DNA of the CDR3: TGCAGTGCTAGCACTAATCGGGGCCCCTACGAGCAGTACTTC. It is translated as CSASTNRGPYEQYF.